This TCR beta chain was documented in a study of shared clonotypes between healthy human individuals. TCRdb's copy holds only in-frame clones and misses some; the assay was immunoSEQ multiplex PCR. The table lists some 980,000 clones, over 60% of them singletons. This clone has just a few counts. V lost 2 bases and J 2 bases, leaving 8 bases between the germline ends. From germline, CDR1 is ENHRY and CDR2 SYGVKD. The CDR3 totals 14 residues. The rearrangement links TRBV10-3 to TRBJ2-3; no reliable D call. The receptor comes from a man younger than 35 in good health. The sequencing input was memory CD4+ T cells sorted from blood. Regarding subset: CD45RA-negative fraction. The CDR3 reads CAISERLNTDTQYF. As DNA, the CDR3 is TGTGCCATCAGTGAGCGGCTCAACACAGATACGCAGTATTTT.